The 28 T cell receptor beta chains below all came from one sample that was sequenced in a study of T cells in Graves' hyperthyroidism and ophthalmopathy. Amplification yielded TCR beta CDR3 regions, with RNA transcripts as the source. The HTBI set primed first-round TCR CDR3 RT-PCR. TCRdb ran MiXCR on the multiplex PCR reads and lists one entry per CDR3 protein. The sample consists of about 640,000 distinct CDR3 sequences, more than 14% of them appearing once. Material for sequencing was blood. These receptors were obtained from a woman in her forties or fifties with Graves' ophthalmopathy.

This clonotype was seen ten or more times. The chain links TRBV12-3 or TRBV12-4 to TRBJ2-1; D is uncertain. V shed 2 bases and J shed 2 bases, with 7 bases lying between them. This CDR3 is built from 14 residues. For the CDR3, the DNA is TGTGCCAGCAGTTTAAGGCTACCCTACAATGAGCAGTTCTTC. Translated, it gives CASSLRLPYNEQFF.

This clonotype has a count of ten or more. The chain carries TRBV2 and TRBJ2-1; possibly TRBD1 for D (6 bases). Germline V lookup: CDR1 SNHLY, CDR2 FYNNEI. CDR3 length: 12 residues. V was shortened by 7 bases and J by 7 bases, with 11 bases between the two germline ends. Here the CDR3 DNA reads TGTGCCAGCAAGGCTAGGGGGAATGAGCAGTTCTTC. Its translation is CASKARGNEQFF.

The V and J genes are TRBV5-5 and TRBJ2-1, with 11 bases lining up with TRBD2. This CDR3 comprises 15 residues. Germline lookup yields CDR1 SGHKS and CDR2 YYEKEE (reference sequence). Trimming removed 4 bases from V and 8 bases from J; junction bases left unmatched: 8. The CDR3: CASSATSGSSHEQFF. In DNA form, the CDR3 reads TGTGCCAGCAGCGCAACTAGCGGGAGTTCCCATGAGCAGTTCTTC. Together with reference TRBV5-5 and TRBJ2-1, the CDR3 gives the full variable domain: DAGVTQSPTHLIKTRGQQVTLRCSPISGHKSVSWYQQVLGQGPQFIFQYYEKEERGRGNFPDRFSARQFPNYSSELNVNALLLGDSALYLCASSATSGSSHEQFFGPGTRLTVL.

This clonotype has ten or more counts. The V call is TRBV5-1, the J call TRBJ2-1; 11 nucleotides match TRBD1. CDR3 length equals 16 residues. Germline CDR1 reads SGHRS; CDR2 reads YFSETQ. V dropped 4 bases and J dropped 8; count of bases not matched to a gene: 11. The chain's CDR3 is CASSPALGQGAHEQFF. The CDR3 coding sequence is TGCGCCAGCAGCCCGGCCTTAGGACAGGGGGCCCATGAGCAGTTCTTC. The entire variable domain, with the rest obtained from reference TRBV5-1 and TRBJ2-1, is as follows: KAGVTQTPRYLIKTRGQQVTLSCSPISGHRSVSWYQQTPGQGLQFLFEYFSETQRNKGNFPGRFSGRQFSNSRSEMNVSTLELGDSALYLCASSPALGQGAHEQFFGPGTRLTVL.

On this clonotype: Germline is not matched at one junction end, which may reflect a read error. The V gene is TRBV20-1, the J gene TRBJ2-7, with D tentatively TRBD2 (5 bases). The germline CDR1 and CDR2 sequences are DFQATT and SNEGSKA (reference sequence). The CDR3 covers 13 residues. As DNA, the CDR3 is TGCAGTGCTAGGCCCGGGGAAGGATACGGGCAGTACTTC. It yields the protein CSARPGEGYGQYF.

V gene TRBV29-1 combines with J gene TRBJ2-2, with D possibly matching TRBD1 (6 bases). V lost 6 bases to trimming and J lost 6 bases, with 14 bases between them. From germline, CDR1 is SQVTM and CDR2 ANQGSEA. The CDR3 extends over 13 amino acids. DNA of the CDR3: TGCAGCGTAGAGACAGGTTCGGCCGGGGAGCTGTTTTTT. Translated, it gives CSVETGSAGELFF.

This CDR3 reads CASSFGRREGETQYF. Written as DNA, the CDR3 is TGTGCCAGCAGCTTTGGACGGCGGGAGGGAGAGACCCAGTACTTC. This chain uses TRBV5-8 with TRBJ2-5, with 9 bases aligning to TRBD2. The V gene end was trimmed by 2 bases and the J gene end by 4 bases; junction bases not matched to a gene: 6. CDR3 length equals 15 residues. CDR1 and CDR2 (germline): SGHTS, YDEGEE.

The sample holds many counts of this clonotype. The gene calls are TRBV28 and TRBJ2-1, with 16 positions matching TRBD2. V trimming: 4 bases; J trimming: 5 bases; junction bases outside the gene matches: 11. The germline gives CDR1 MDHEN, CDR2 SYDVKM. There are 19 residues in the CDR3. This CDR3 is CASSSPSRGLAGGNNEQFF. DNA for the CDR3: TGTGCCAGCAGTTCCCCCTCCCGGGGACTAGCGGGAGGGAACAATGAGCAGTTCTTC.

This clonotype was seen at least ten times. CDR3 residues: CASSLSGGSGANVLTF. The CDR3 DNA reads TGTGCCAGCAGTTTATCGGGTGGCTCTGGGGCCAACGTCCTGACTTTC. This chain connects TRBV12-3 or TRBV12-4 to TRBJ2-6; D ambiguous. CDR3 length equals 16 residues. V lost 2 bases and J 0 bases, leaving 8 bases between the germline ends.

This clonotype was observed at least ten times. This chain connects TRBV20-1 to TRBJ2-1, with 7 positions matching TRBD1. The junction had 7 bases not matched to a gene; V was cut back by 4 bases and J by 4 bases. The CDR3 totals 14 residues. Per the germline V gene, CDR1 is DFQATT and CDR2 is SNEGSKA (reference sequence). The CDR3 nucleotides read TGCAGTGCTACACAGGGGAACGAGTACAATGAGCAGTTCTTC. It codes for CSATQGNEYNEQFF.

This clonotype was counted ten times or more. The chain carries TRBV5-1 and TRBJ2-7; weak D call: TRBD2 (5 bases). Germline V CDR1 and CDR2: SGHRS, YFSETQ. The ends were cut back, 0 bases at V and 2 bases at J, with 12 bases in the middle. This CDR3 region has 15 residues. In nucleotides, the CDR3 is TGCGCCAGCAGCTTGGCTGAGGGTCCTACCTACGAGCAGTACTTC. Translation: CASSLAEGPTYEQYF.

This clonotype came up many times. V is TRBV7-2 and J is TRBJ2-3; TRBD1 agrees at 7 bases. The CDR3 is 17 residues long. The germline V gene has CDR1 SGHTA and CDR2 FQGNSA. Unmatched junction bases numbered 15, after V lost 5 bases and J lost 4 bases. In DNA, the CDR3 is TGTGCCAGCAGCACCGCGCCAACAGGGGCTCGGGCAGATACGCAGTATTTT. Translating gives CASSTAPTGARADTQYF.

This clonotype was detected many times. This rearrangement joins TRBV11-3 to TRBJ2-7, with 7 bases matching TRBD1. The CDR3 has 15 amino acids. V trimming: 6 bases; J trimming: 2 bases; junction bases outside the gene matches: 10. Germline assignment: CDR1 SGHNT and CDR2 YENEEA. Here the CDR3 reads CASSSQAGGTYEQYF. The CDR3 DNA is TGTGCCAGCAGTAGCCAGGCAGGGGGTACCTACGAGCAGTACTTC.

This clonotype was seen at least ten times. The junction departs from the called germline gene at one end, perhaps through a read error. The chain has TRBV7-9 and TRBJ2-7; TRBD2 is a possible D gene (7 bases). The CDR3 runs 12 residues. CDR1 and CDR2 (germline): SEHNR, FQNEAQ (reference sequence). This chain's CDR3 is CASSLGGGEQYF. The CDR3, as DNA: TGCGCCAGCAGCTTGGGAGGGGGCGAGCAGTACTTC.

This clonotype was detected many times. This chain uses TRBV2 with TRBJ2-7, with 7 nucleotides matching TRBD1. The V and J ends lost 6 bases and 1 base, in that order; junction bases with no gene match: 9. There are 15 residues in the CDR3. Germline values: CDR1 SNHLY, CDR2 FYNNEI. CDR3 sequence (DNA): TGTGCCAGCAGATTAAACAGGGGACCTTCCTACGAGCAGTACTTC. This codes for CASRLNRGPSYEQYF.

The chain recombines TRBV2 with TRBJ2-7; a weak D match, TRBD1 (6 bases). The V end was cut by 0 bases, the J end by 3 bases, with 12 bases between. CDR1 is SNHLY, CDR2 FYNNEI, per germline. The CDR3 is made up of 15 amino acids. The CDR3, as DNA: TGTGCCAGCAGTGAAGCTTTAATACAGGGCTACGAGCAGTACTTC. Its translation: CASSEALIQGYEQYF.

The sample holds many counts of this clonotype. The chain employs TRBV28 and TRBJ2-7; D remains unclear. This CDR3 comprises 12 residues. V was cut by 7 bases and J by 2 bases, with 9 bases left in between. Germline assignment: CDR1 MDHEN and CDR2 SYDVKM. The CDR3 DNA follows: TGTGCCAGCACCGTAGATCCCTACGAGCAGTACTTC. It translates to CASTVDPYEQYF.

The rearrangement uses TRBV25-1 and TRBJ2-3, with 13 bases matching TRBD2. The CDR3 is 17 amino acids. V shed 6 bases, J shed 5 bases, and the junction held 11 bases outside the gene matches. Germline CDR1 is MGHDK and CDR2 is SYGVNS. The CDR3 here is CASRETSGRTFGDTQYF. The CDR3 DNA reads as TGTGCCAGCAGAGAGACTAGCGGGAGGACTTTTGGAGATACGCAGTATTTT. The variable domain in full, completed from reference TRBV25-1 and TRBJ2-3, reads EADIYQTPRYLVIGTGKKITLECSQTMGHDKMYWYQQDPGMELHLIHYSYGVNSTEKGDLSSESTVSRIRTEHFPLTLESARPSHTSQYLCASRETSGRTFGDTQYFGPGTRLTVL.

This clonotype showed up many times. V usage is TRBV5-1 and J usage is TRBJ1-2; 9 bases match TRBD1. The CDR3 is made up of 14 amino acids. CDR1 and CDR2 from the germline V gene are SGHRS and YFSETQ. J gave up 3 bases and V 0 bases, and 0 bases lay outside the gene matches. The CDR3 DNA reads as TGCGCCAGCAGCTTGGGGGACAGGGACTATGGCTACACCTTC. Its protein is CASSLGDRDYGYTF.

This clonotype was seen repeatedly, ten times or more. This chain uses TRBV7-3 with TRBJ2-1; possibly TRBD2 for D (5 bases). CDR1 and CDR2 (germline): SGHTA, FQGTGA. CDR3 length equals 16 residues. V was pared by 5 bases and J by 1 base, with 15 bases between. The CDR3 DNA reads as TGTGCCAGCAGCCCGACAAGGCGGGTTTCCTACAATGAGCAGTTCTTC. It specifies CASSPTRRVSYNEQFF.

Many counts were recorded for this clonotype. The chain links TRBV4-3 to TRBJ2-3; D not certain. Germline V gene lookup returns CDR1 LGHNA and CDR2 YSLEER. The CDR3 extends over 15 amino acids. The V end lost 1 base, the J end lost 2 bases, and 10 bases lay between the germline ends. CDR3 sequence reads: CASSQGSTITDTQYF. The CDR3 DNA reads as TGCGCCAGCAGCCAAGGCAGCACAATCACAGATACGCAGTATTTT.

This clonotype was counted ten times or more. This chain connects TRBV11-1 to TRBJ2-3; the D call may be TRBD1 or TRBD2 (5 bases each). Trimming pared 1 base from V and 3 bases from J, leaving 11 bases between. Germline lookup yields CDR1 SGHAT and CDR2 FQDESV (reference sequence). This CDR3 has 15 amino acids. The CDR3 bases are TGTGCCAGCAGCTTAGACGGGGCAGGAACAGATACGCAGTATTTT. Its protein product is CASSLDGAGTDTQYF.

This clonotype appeared many times. The gene calls are TRBV29-1 and TRBJ2-3; the D gene is possibly TRBD2 (6 bases). The germline V gene encodes CDR1 SQVTM and CDR2 ANQGSEA. The CDR3 sequence is 15 residues long. V was pared by 7 bases and J by 1 base, with 18 bases between. The CDR3 loop reads CSARKSGSGTDTQYF. The CDR3, as DNA: TGCAGCGCCCGAAAGTCCGGGAGTGGCACAGATACGCAGTATTTT.

In this sample, this clonotype turned up many times. The rearrangement links TRBV7-3 to TRBJ1-5; D remains ambiguous. V was trimmed by 6 bases and J by 5 bases, leaving 11 bases between them. The germline V gene has CDR1 SGHTA and CDR2 FQGTGA. This CDR3 has 13 residues. In DNA form, the CDR3 reads TGTGCCAGCAGTCTGAGTAGGGATCAGCCCCAGCATTTT. Its protein is CASSLSRDQPQHF.

The gene calls are TRBV27 and TRBJ2-1; the match to TRBD2 covers 15 bases. After removal of 4 bases from V and 0 bases from J, the junction contained 7 bases not matched to a gene. The CDR3 runs to 19 residues. From germline, CDR1 is MNHEY and CDR2 SMNVEV (reference sequence). CDR3 coding DNA: TGTGCCAGCAGTTCCGGGACTAGCGGGAGGACTAGCTCCTACAATGAGCAGTTCTTC. Its translation is CASSSGTSGRTSSYNEQFF.

This clonotype was counted only a few times. The gene calls are TRBV6-2 or TRBV6-3 and TRBJ2-2; 7 bases map to TRBD2. From germline, CDR1 is MNHEY and CDR2 SVGEGT. The junction had 9 bases not matched to a gene; V was cut back by 5 bases and J by 6 bases. This CDR3 contains 15 residues. CDR3 sequence reads: CASSTLAEVAGELFF. The CDR3 DNA reads as TGTGCCAGCAGTACCCTAGCGGAAGTGGCCGGGGAGCTGTTTTTT.

In this sample, this clonotype turned up many times. The V and J genes are TRBV20-1 and TRBJ2-5; D perhaps matches TRBD1 (6 bases). V gave up 0 bases and J gave up 5 bases, with 13 bases separating them. The CDR3 contains 14 residues. CDR1 is DFQATT and CDR2 is SNEGSKA in the germline V gene (reference sequence). The CDR3 nucleotides are TGCAGTGCTAGAGATCTTGGGGGCTCGGAGACCCAGTACTTC. The encoded protein is CSARDLGGSETQYF.

This clonotype showed up many times. V is TRBV20-1 and J is TRBJ2-7; a possible D gene is TRBD2 (7 bases). With 0 bases removed from V and 5 bases from J, the gap between germline ends came to 17 bases. The CDR3 consists of 15 residues. In germline, CDR1 is DFQATT, CDR2 SNEGSKA (reference sequence). The CDR3 loop is CSARDMGGLQNEQYF. As DNA, the CDR3 is TGCAGTGCTAGAGATATGGGGGGGCTCCAAAACGAGCAGTACTTC.